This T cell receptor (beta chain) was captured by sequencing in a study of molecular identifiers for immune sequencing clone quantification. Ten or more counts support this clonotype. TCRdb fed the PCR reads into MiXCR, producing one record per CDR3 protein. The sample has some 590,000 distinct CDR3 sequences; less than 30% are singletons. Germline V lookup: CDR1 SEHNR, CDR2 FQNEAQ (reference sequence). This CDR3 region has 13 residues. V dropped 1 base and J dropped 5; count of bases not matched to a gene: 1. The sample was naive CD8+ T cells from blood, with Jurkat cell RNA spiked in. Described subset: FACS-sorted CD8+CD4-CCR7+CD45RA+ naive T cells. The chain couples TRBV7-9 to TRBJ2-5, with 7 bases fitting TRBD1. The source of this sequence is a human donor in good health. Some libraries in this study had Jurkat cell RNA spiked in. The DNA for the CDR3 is TGTGCCAGCAGCTTAGACAGGGGTGAGACCCAGTACTTC. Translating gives CASSLDRGETQYF.